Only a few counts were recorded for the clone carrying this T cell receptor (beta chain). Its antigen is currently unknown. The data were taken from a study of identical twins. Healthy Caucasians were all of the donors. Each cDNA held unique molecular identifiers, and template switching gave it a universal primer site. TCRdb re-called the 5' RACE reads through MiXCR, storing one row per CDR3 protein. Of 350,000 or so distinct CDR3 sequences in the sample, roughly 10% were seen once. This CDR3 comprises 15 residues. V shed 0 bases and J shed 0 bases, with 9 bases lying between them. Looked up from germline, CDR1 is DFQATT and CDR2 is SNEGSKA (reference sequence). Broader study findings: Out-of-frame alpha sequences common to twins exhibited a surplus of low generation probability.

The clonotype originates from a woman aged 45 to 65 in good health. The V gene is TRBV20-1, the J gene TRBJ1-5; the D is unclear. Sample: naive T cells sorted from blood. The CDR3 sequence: CSAREMANSNQPQHF. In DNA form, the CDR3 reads TGCAGTGCTAGAGAAATGGCAAATAGCAATCAGCCCCAGCATTTT.